The following is a T cell receptor beta chain sequence with its context. The antigen is unknown. The data originate from a study of cytomegalovirus exposure and HLA in healthy donors. The CDR3 extends over 14 amino acids. Germline CDR1 ENHRY, CDR2 SYGVKD. Deletions cut 2 bases from V and 6 bases from J, with 13 bases between. General study findings and limits: A highly shared variant cluster was judged a likely technical artifact.

Primers for the PCR totalled 60 Vbeta and 13 Jbeta. Here immunoSEQ multiplex PCR was the method, and the copy in TCRdb shows in-frame clones only, minus some. The data hold roughly 100,000 clones, with roughly a tenth observed a single time. The rearrangement links TRBV10-3 to TRBJ1-2; D is perhaps TRBD1 (5 bases). The source of this sequence is a man aged 50 to 60 in good health and CMV-seropositive. What was sequenced was PBMCs. This CDR3 is CAISENQGVNGYTF. CDR3 nucleotide sequence: TGTGCCATCAGTGAGAATCAAGGGGTGAATGGCTACACCTTC.